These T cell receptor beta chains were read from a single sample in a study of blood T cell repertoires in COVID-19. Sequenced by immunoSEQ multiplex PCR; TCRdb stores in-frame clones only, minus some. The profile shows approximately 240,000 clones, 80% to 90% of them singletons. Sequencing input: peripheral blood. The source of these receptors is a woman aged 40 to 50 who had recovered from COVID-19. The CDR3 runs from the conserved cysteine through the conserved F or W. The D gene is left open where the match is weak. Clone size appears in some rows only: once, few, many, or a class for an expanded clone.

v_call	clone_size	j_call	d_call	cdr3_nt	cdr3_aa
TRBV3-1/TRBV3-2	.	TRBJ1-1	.	TGTGCCAGCAGGACTGCCAGATCCGGCACTGAAGCTTTCTTT	CASRTARSGTEAFF
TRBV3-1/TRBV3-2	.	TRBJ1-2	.	TGTGCCAGCAGCCAAGATGCGGGGAATGGCTACACCTTC	CASSQDAGNGYTF
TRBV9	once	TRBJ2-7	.	TGTGCCAGCAGCGCCGAACAGGGTTGGGAATCTGTCGAGCAGTACTTC	CASSAEQGWESVEQYF
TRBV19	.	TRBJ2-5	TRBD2	TGTGCCAGTAGTATAGGACTAGCGGGGTACCAAGAGACCCAGTACTTC	CASSIGLAGYQETQYF
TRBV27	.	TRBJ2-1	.	TGTGCCAGCAGCCGAGATTGGTTCCCGTACAATGAGCAGTTCTTC	CASSRDWFPYNEQFF
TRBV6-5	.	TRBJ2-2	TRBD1	TGTGCCAGCAGTCCCAGGGGGACCGGGGAGCTGTTTTTT	CASSPRGTGELFF
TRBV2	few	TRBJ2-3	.	TGTGCCAGCAGTGAATCGGGGCTAGCGCCAGATACGCAGTATTTT	CASSESGLAPDTQYF
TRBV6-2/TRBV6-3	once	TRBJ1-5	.	TGTGCCAGCAGTTCGAACAGAAGCAATCAGCCCCAGCATTTT	CASSSNRSNQPQHF
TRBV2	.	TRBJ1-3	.	TGTGCCAGCAGTGAGATAGTCTCTGGAAACACCATATATTTT	CASSEIVSGNTIYF
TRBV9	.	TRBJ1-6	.	TGTGCCAGCAGCGCCACGACAGGTTTCGGTTCACCCCTCCACTTT	CASSATTGFGSPLHF
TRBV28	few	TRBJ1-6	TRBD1	TGTGCCAGCAGTACACGGACAGGCGGTTATTCACCCCTCCACTTT	CASSTRTGGYSPLHF
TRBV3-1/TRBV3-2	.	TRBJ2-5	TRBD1	TGTGCCAGCAGCCAGAGCACAGGGGGTCAGGGGACCCAGTACTTC	CASSQSTGGQGTQYF
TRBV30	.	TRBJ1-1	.	TGTGCCTGGAGTGTACTTTACGGGGAGACTGAAGCTTTCTTT	CAWSVLYGETEAFF
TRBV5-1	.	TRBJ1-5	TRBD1	TGCGCCAGCAGTCCGGGACAGAGCAATCAGCCCCAGCATTTT	CASSPGQSNQPQHF
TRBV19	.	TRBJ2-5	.	TGTGCCAGTAGCCACCTCGGACAGGAGGGGGAGACCCAGTACTTC	CASSHLGQEGETQYF
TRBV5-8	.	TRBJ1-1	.	TGTGCCAGCAGCTTCCAGGGGAACACTGAAGCTTTCTTT	CASSFQGNTEAFF
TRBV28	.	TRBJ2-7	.	TGTGCCAGCAGTTGGGCAGGGGCGTACGAGCAGTACTTC	CASSWAGAYEQYF
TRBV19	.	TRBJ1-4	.	TGTGCCAGTAGTAGCAGGCTGAGAAGCGAAAAACTGTTTTTT	CASSSRLRSEKLFF
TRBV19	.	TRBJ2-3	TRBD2	TGTGCCAGTAGTTTGCTAGCGGGGGAAACCACAGATACGCAGTATTTT	CASSLLAGETTDTQYF
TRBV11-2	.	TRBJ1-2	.	TGTGCCAGCAGCAGTACAGGGAGAGGCTACACCTTC	CASSSTGRGYTF
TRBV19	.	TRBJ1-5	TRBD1	TGTGCCAGTAGCACGACAGGGGGGAATCAGCCCCAGCATTTT	CASSTTGGNQPQHF
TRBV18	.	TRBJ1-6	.	TGTGCCAGCTCACCAACCAGCCTAGGAGATTCACCCCTCCACTTT	CASSPTSLGDSPLHF
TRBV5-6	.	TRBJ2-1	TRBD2	TGTGCCAGCATCATCCAGGTGGTAGCGGGGAACAATGAGCAGTTCTTC	CASIIQVVAGNNEQFF
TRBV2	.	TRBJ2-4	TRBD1	TGTGCCAGCAGTCCTGGACAGGGTTGGTTAGGCATTCAGTACTTC	CASSPGQGWLGIQYF
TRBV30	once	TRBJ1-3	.	TGTGCCTGGGCTATCTCTGGAAACACCATATATTTT	CAWAISGNTIYF
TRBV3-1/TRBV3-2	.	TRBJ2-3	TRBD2	TGTGCCAGCAGCCAAGATCTAGCGGGGGGCACAGATACGCAGTATTTT	CASSQDLAGGTDTQYF
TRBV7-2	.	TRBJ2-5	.	TGTGCCAGCAGCTTAACAGGGTTAGGGACCCAGTACTTC	CASSLTGLGTQYF
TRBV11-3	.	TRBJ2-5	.	TGTGCCAGCAGCTTAGATGAGGGCTTCCAAGAGACCCAGTACTTC	CASSLDEGFQETQYF
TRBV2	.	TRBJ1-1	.	TGTGCCAGTCGTCAAGAGGGCGGAGGCACTGAAGCTTTCTTT	CASRQEGGGTEAFF
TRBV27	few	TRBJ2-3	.	TGTGCCAGCAGTTTTGTGCCGCGAGCGACAGATACGCAGTATTTT	CASSFVPRATDTQYF
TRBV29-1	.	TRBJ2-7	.	TGCAGCGTTGAAGATGAGGGCTACGAGCAGTACTTC	CSVEDEGYEQYF
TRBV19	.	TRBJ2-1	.	TGTGCCACTGTTCGACAGTACGACAATGAGCAGTTCTTC	CATVRQYDNEQFF
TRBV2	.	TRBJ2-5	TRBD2	TGTGCCAGCAGTGAAGGGCGGGGGGGCCGGTACCAAGAGACCCAGTACTTC	CASSEGRGGRYQETQYF
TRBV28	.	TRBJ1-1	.	TGTGCCAGCAGTTTAGGACAGATGAACACTGAAGCTTTCTTT	CASSLGQMNTEAFF
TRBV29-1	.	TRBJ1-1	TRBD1	TGCAGCGCAAAAGGACAGGGGGCTGCTGAAGCTTTCTTT	CSAKGQGAAEAFF
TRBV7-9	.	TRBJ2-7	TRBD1	TGTGCCAGCAGGGGCACAGGGGGTCACGAGCAGTACTTC	CASRGTGGHEQYF
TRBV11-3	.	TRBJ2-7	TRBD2	TGTGCCAGCAGCCCCGGGACTAGCGGGGGTTACGAGCAGTACTTC	CASSPGTSGGYEQYF
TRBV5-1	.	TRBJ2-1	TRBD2	TGCGCCAGCAGCTTAACTAGCGGGGCCTTAAATGAGCAGTTCTTC	CASSLTSGALNEQFF
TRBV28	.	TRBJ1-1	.	TGTGCCAGCAGTTTTTCCGCAGGGATCACTGAAGCTTTCTTT	CASSFSAGITEAFF
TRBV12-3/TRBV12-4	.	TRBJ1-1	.	TGTGCCAGCAGTTTACAGGGTAACACTGAAGCTTTCTTT	CASSLQGNTEAFF
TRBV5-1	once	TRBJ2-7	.	TGCGCCAGCAGCTTGGAGGGACAAACGTACGAGCAGTACTTC	CASSLEGQTYEQYF
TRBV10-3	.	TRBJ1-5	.	TGTGCCATCAGTGACGGGGGGCACCAGCCCCAGCATTTT	CAISDGGHQPQHF
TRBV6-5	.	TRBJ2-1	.	TGTGCCAGCAGTTACTCGATCCACCAGGGGCAGTTCTTC	CASSYSIHQGQFF